Each of the 27 T cell receptor beta chains below was sequenced from the same sample in a study of control samples from healthy donors and cancer patients. Sequenced by immunoSEQ multiplex PCR; TCRdb stores in-frame clones only, minus some. This sample has approximately 93,000 clones, with roughly nine tenths found just once. Sequenced: PBMCs. The receptors were gathered from a woman aged 45-59 years with colorectal cancer.

Comments on this clone: The sample holds other DNA sequences that translate to the same CDR3. This rearrangement joins TRBV15 to TRBJ1-4; 7 positions agree with TRBD1. The CDR3 runs 18 residues. Germline lookup yields CDR1 LNHNV and CDR2 YYDKDF (reference sequence). V shed 3 bases, J shed 4 bases, and the junction held 14 bases outside the gene matches. CDR3 DNA: TGTGCCACCAGCAGGGCCCTTATTCTACAGGGGAGTAATGAAAAACTGTTTTTT. It is translated as CATSRALILQGSNEKLFF.

This chain links TRBV6-4 with TRBJ2-3; TRBD1 aligns across 12 bases. Losses at the gene ends were 4 bases for V and 4 bases for J; bases not matched to a gene: 6. The CDR3 spans 16 residues. Germline V gives CDR1 MRHNA, CDR2 SNTAGT. CDR3 DNA sequence: TGTGCCAGCAGTGCCTCCGGGACAGGGGGCTCAGATACGCAGTATTTT. Amino acid sequence: CASSASGTGGSDTQYF.

This chain uses TRBV7-8 with TRBJ2-5; TRBD2 aligns across 7 bases. Germline CDR1 is SGHVS and CDR2 is FQNEAQ. V shed 5 bases, J shed 2 bases, and the junction held 5 bases outside the gene matches. The CDR3 length is 14 residues. The CDR3 DNA reads as TGTGCCAGCAGCCCACGGGGGGAGCAAGAGACCCAGTACTTC. This codes for CASSPRGEQETQYF.

The chain couples TRBV18 to TRBJ2-7; no firm D call. The V end lost 4 bases, the J end lost 6 bases, and 16 bases lay between the germline ends. The germline gives CDR1 KGHSH, CDR2 LQKENI. The CDR3 sequence is 14 residues long. Here the CDR3 DNA reads TGTGCCAGCTCACGATCCGATGGCAGCTCCGAGCAGTACGTC. It specifies CASSRSDGSSEQYV.

The V gene is TRBV5-1, the J gene TRBJ1-2; D is possibly TRBD1 (5 bases). The CDR3 loop spans 15 amino acids. V lost 4 bases and J 3 bases, leaving 16 bases between the germline ends. Germline V gene data show CDR1 as SGHRS and CDR2 as YFSETQ. CDR3 bases: TGCGCCAGCAGCCTAGACAGTCAGGGCCACTATGGCTACACCTTC. It is translated as CASSLDSQGHYGYTF.

V usage is TRBV6-2 or TRBV6-3 and J usage is TRBJ2-7; 8 bases agree with TRBD1. The CDR3 runs 13 residues. Per germline, CDR1 MNHEY and CDR2 SVGEGT. V lost 6 bases and J lost 3; bases outside the gene matches: 4. CDR3 DNA sequence: TGTGCCAGCAGCCCGACAGGGGTCTACGAGCAGTACGTC. Its protein product is CASSPTGVYEQYV.

CDR3 nucleotides: TGTGCCAGCAGCGCGGACAGGGGAGTAGCCAAAAACATTCAGTACTTC. Amino acid sequence: CASSADRGVAKNIQYF. The J gene is TRBJ2-4, the V gene TRBV7-2; 9 nucleotides line up with TRBD1. In germline, CDR1 is SGHTA, CDR2 FQGNSA. CDR3 size: 16 residues. The junction had 5 bases not matched to a gene; V was cut back by 5 bases and J by 0 bases.

This rearrangement joins TRBV19 to TRBJ1-2, with 9 nucleotides matching TRBD1. The trim removed 8 bases at V and 8 bases at J, leaving 15 bases unmatched. The CDR3 has 15 residues. Germline values: CDR1 LNHDA, CDR2 SQIVND (reference sequence). The CDR3 loop reads CASARRTGAQDGYTF. The DNA for the CDR3 is TGTGCCAGTGCTAGGAGGACAGGGGCTCAGGACGGCTACACCTTC.

V usage is TRBV12-3 or TRBV12-4 and J usage is TRBJ1-2, with 7 positions matching TRBD1. This CDR3 has 13 amino acids. Trimming removed 4 bases from V and 8 bases from J; junction bases left unmatched: 7. In nucleotides, the CDR3 is TGTGCCAGCAGTTCCAATGACAGGGTCGGCTACACCTTC. Amino acids: CASSSNDRVGYTF.

The chain joins TRBV5-5 to TRBJ1-2; the D is unclear. Between the trimmed V and J ends, which lost 2 bases and 4 bases, there was a span of 9 bases. Germline CDR1 reads SGHKS; CDR2 reads YYEKEE (reference sequence). CDR3 length: 13 residues. The CDR3 is CASSLADPYGYTF. The CDR3 DNA reads TGTGCCAGCAGCTTAGCAGACCCCTATGGCTACACCTTC.

The chain is built from TRBV9 and TRBJ1-1, with TRBD1 as a possible D gene (6 bases). CDR1 is SGDLS, CDR2 YYNGEE, per germline. CDR3 length: 16 residues. V was pared by 0 bases and J by 1 base, with 13 bases between. The CDR3 protein is CASSVGQGRGNTEAFF. DNA of the CDR3: TGTGCCAGCAGCGTAGGCCAGGGGAGAGGGAACACTGAAGCTTTCTTT.

The chain uses TRBV10-3 and TRBJ2-7, with 10 bases that match TRBD2. V was clipped by 4 bases and J by 4 bases; unmatched bases: 1. Per germline, CDR1 ENHRY and CDR2 SYGVKD. The CDR3 consists of 13 residues. The CDR3 DNA is TGTGCCATCAGTGGTAGCGGGAGGTACGAGCAGTACGTC. Its translation is CAISGSGRYEQYV.

The V gene is TRBV3-1 (or the pseudogene TRBV3-2), the J gene TRBJ2-3, with 11 bases identical to TRBD2. Germline V lookup: CDR1 LGHDT, CDR2 YNNKEL (reference sequence). The CDR3 is made up of 16 amino acids. V lost 2 bases to trimming and J lost 4 bases; unmatched junction nucleotides: 5. The CDR3 DNA reads as TGTGCCAGCAGCCAACTGACTAGCGGGGACGCAGATACGCAGTATTTT. Translated, it gives CASSQLTSGDADTQYF.

The V gene is TRBV7-3, the J gene TRBJ2-3; 13 bases are shared with TRBD2. V dropped 5 bases and J dropped 3; count of bases not matched to a gene: 2. The CDR3 contains 15 residues. Germline-derived CDR1 and CDR2 are SGHTA and FQGTGA. CDR3: CASSPTSGGTDTQYF. The CDR3 nucleotides read TGTGCCAGCAGCCCGACTAGCGGGGGGACAGATACGCAGTATTTT.

The genes are TRBV27 and TRBJ1-1; 8 positions agree with TRBD1. The CDR3 runs 14 residues. V lost 2 bases and J lost 4; bases outside the gene matches: 3. Germline-derived CDR1 and CDR2 are MNHEY and SMNVEV (reference sequence). The CDR3 DNA reads TGTGCCAGCAGTTTAGTCAGGGGGCTCACTGAAGCTTTCTTT. Translation gives CASSLVRGLTEAFF.

The chain has TRBV7-3 and TRBJ2-5; 8 nucleotides align to TRBD1. CDR3 length: 13 residues. Germline V gene lookup returns CDR1 SGHTA and CDR2 FQGTGA. V shed 4 bases and J 6 bases; nucleotides not matched to a gene: 4. CDR3 sequence: CASSYTGGKTQYF. The CDR3 DNA is TGTGCCAGCAGCTACACAGGGGGAAAGACCCAGTACTTC. The variable domain in full, with the rest retrieved from reference TRBV7-3 and TRBJ2-5, is GAGVSQTPSNKVTEKGKYVELRCDPISGHTALYWYRQSLGQGPEFLIYFQGTGAADDSGLPNDRFFAVRPEGSVSTLKIQRTERGDSAVYLCASSYTGGKTQYFGPGTRLLVL.

The rearrangement joins TRBV27 to TRBJ2-5; no firm D call. The length of the CDR3 is 15 residues. Trimming shortened V by 4 bases and J by 4 bases, and 16 bases separated the two germline ends. Germline values: CDR1 MNHEY, CDR2 SMNVEV (reference sequence). CDR3 sequence (DNA): TGTGCCAGCAGTTCTTCCTTCGGGCTGGGAGAGACCCAGTACTTC. This encodes CASSSSFGLGETQYF.

The chain is built from TRBV6-5 and TRBJ1-1; 9 bases line up with TRBD1. Germline V gene sequence: CDR1 MNHEY, CDR2 SVGAGI. After removal of 2 bases from V and 3 bases from J, the junction contained 7 bases not matched to a gene. The CDR3 runs 16 residues. CDR3 region: CASSYNRGLLDTEAFF. In DNA, the CDR3 is TGTGCCAGCAGTTACAACAGGGGGCTTTTGGACACTGAAGCTTTCTTT.

Only one count was recorded for this clone. The chain combines TRBV6-4 with TRBJ2-7; D remains unclear. Germline V gene lookup returns CDR1 MRHNA and CDR2 SNTAGT. The CDR3 covers 15 residues. V lost 3 bases to trimming and J lost 2 bases, with 14 bases between them. CDR3 sequence reads: CASSDGHPLPYEQYV. CDR3 in DNA: TGTGCCAGCAGTGATGGTCACCCCCTTCCCTACGAGCAGTACGTC.

The chain carries TRBV5-1 and TRBJ1-2; TRBD1 is a possible D gene (6 bases). The CDR3 runs 17 residues. Germline CDR1 SGHRS, CDR2 YFSETQ. Between the trimmed V and J ends, which lost 5 bases and 8 bases, there was a span of 28 bases. The CDR3 spells CASRLGRGGNGGGGYTF. The CDR3, as DNA: TGCGCCAGCAGACTGGGACGAGGGGGTAACGGCGGTGGAGGCTACACCTTC.

This chain connects TRBV7-3 to TRBJ1-1, with 7 positions matching TRBD1. CDR1 and CDR2 from the germline V gene are SGHTA and FQGTGA. The CDR3 loop spans 13 amino acids. V was clipped by 4 bases and J by 11 bases; unmatched bases: 10. Written as DNA, the CDR3 is TGTGCCAGCAGCTCCCGACAGGGAAGGATGGCTTTCTTT. As protein: CASSSRQGRMAFF.

The chain recombines TRBV19 with TRBJ1-2, with 7 bases that match TRBD1. J was trimmed by 6 bases and V by 4 bases; bases with no gene match: 5. Looked up from germline, CDR1 is LNHDA and CDR2 is SQIVND (reference sequence). This CDR3 has 13 residues. CDR3 residues: CASSTWDSHGYTF. CDR3 DNA sequence: TGTGCCAGTAGTACTTGGGACAGCCATGGCTACACCTTC.

The V call is TRBV6-2 or TRBV6-3, the J call TRBJ1-4; D remains unclear. The CDR3 has 16 residues. The V and J ends lost 6 bases and 5 bases respectively, with 19 bases between them. Germline V gene sequence: CDR1 MNHEY, CDR2 SVGEGT. CDR3 residues: CASSRLNQRGNEKLFF. The CDR3, as DNA: TGTGCCAGCAGCCGACTCAACCAACGGGGAAATGAAAAACTGTTTTTT.

The CDR3 spells CASSLVRADAFF. The CDR3 DNA follows: TGTGCCAGCAGCTTGGTGAGGGCGGACGCTTTCTTT. The chain has TRBV5-8 and TRBJ1-1; D remains unclear. Trimming cost V 0 bases and J 11 bases, with 11 bases left between them. This CDR3 is built from 12 residues. Germline V lookup: CDR1 SGHTS, CDR2 YDEGEE.

This chain joins TRBV7-2 and TRBJ1-5; D uncertain. The CDR3 runs 12 residues. CDR1 SGHTA and CDR2 FQGNSA come from the germline V gene. Between the trimmed V and J ends, which lost 6 bases and 11 bases, there was a span of 14 bases. The CDR3 coding sequence is TGTGCCAGCAGGCGACCAGAAGGGTCCCAGCATTTT. It encodes CASRRPEGSQHF.

Concerning this clone: This sample also contains other DNA sequences that code for the same CDR3. This chain joins TRBV19 and TRBJ1-1; D is uncertain. The CDR3 has 13 amino acids. Germline V lookup: CDR1 LNHDA, CDR2 SQIVND (reference sequence). The V end lost 2 bases, the J end lost 0 bases, and 4 bases lay between the germline ends. CDR3 sequence reads: CASSISMNTEAFF. Written as DNA, the CDR3 is TGTGCCAGTAGTATAAGTATGAACACTGAAGCTTTCTTT.

This rearrangement joins TRBV13 to TRBJ1-2; TRBD1 matches 9 bases. This CDR3 contains 13 residues. After removal of 6 bases from V and 9 bases from J, the junction contained 8 bases not matched to a gene. The germline CDR1 and CDR2 sequences are PRHDT and FYEKMQ (reference sequence). The CDR3 region has the DNA TGTGCCAGCAGGGACGAGACAGGGGGAAGCTACACCTTC. It codes for CASRDETGGSYTF.